The 19 T cell receptor beta chains given below trace back to one sample, sequenced in a study of cytomegalovirus exposure and HLA in healthy donors. Vbeta (60) and Jbeta (13) primers were used in the PCR. Only in-frame clones appear in the TCRdb table, and some are missing; sequencing was by immunoSEQ multiplex PCR. The sample gives 190,000 or so clones, roughly four fifths of which show up once; about 1.6% is in the top ten. Sequencing used PBMCs. All receptors derive from a man in his forties or fifties in good health and CMV-seronegative.

The CDR3 DNA reads TGTGCCAGTAGTATAGGAGCGGGGGGGCGAGATACGCAGTATTTT. Encoded protein: CASSIGAGGRDTQYF. The chain links TRBV19 to TRBJ2-3; 10 bases line up with TRBD2. Germline V gene lookup returns CDR1 LNHDA and CDR2 SQIVND (reference sequence). V shed 1 base and J 5 bases; nucleotides not matched to a gene: 3. This CDR3 has 15 amino acids.

The V call is TRBV7-2, the J call TRBJ2-1; no reliable D call. The V end was cut by 5 bases, the J end by 8 bases, with 13 bases between. The CDR3 runs 13 residues. Germline V lookup: CDR1 SGHTA, CDR2 FQGNSA. CDR3 in amino acids: CASSPLRSDEQFF. CDR3 sequence (DNA): TGTGCCAGCAGCCCACTACGTTCTGATGAGCAGTTCTTC.

The rearrangement links TRBV4-3 to TRBJ2-3; 16 nucleotides match TRBD2. Germline CDR1 LGHNA, CDR2 YSLEER. This CDR3 is 15 amino acids long. V was clipped by 3 bases and J by 6 bases; unmatched bases: 0. The DNA of the CDR3 is TGCGCCAGCAGCCAGGGACTAGCGGGAGGGGATACGCAGTATTTT. It encodes CASSQGLAGGDTQYF.

The genes are TRBV29-1 and TRBJ2-5; D gene unclear. With 5 bases removed from V and 1 base from J, the gap between germline ends came to 8 bases. Germline V gene lookup returns CDR1 SQVTM and CDR2 ANQGSEA. This CDR3 spans 12 amino acids. Here the CDR3 DNA reads TGCAGCGTTTCCAGGTTCCAAGAGACCCAGTACTTC. Translating it yields CSVSRFQETQYF.

V and J are TRBV7-2 and TRBJ2-7; maybe TRBD1 (6 bases). Trimming shortened V by 4 bases and J by 5 bases, and 15 bases separated the two germline ends. The CDR3 spans 14 residues. CDR1 and CDR2 (germline): SGHTA, FQGNSA. DNA for the CDR3: TGTGCCAGCAGCTCCTACAGGGTGGGGGACGAGCAGTACTTC. Its translation is CASSSYRVGDEQYF.

This chain links TRBV20-1 with TRBJ2-5; D is unresolved. V shed 3 bases and J shed 12 bases, with 11 bases lying between them. The CDR3 has 10 residues. Germline loops: CDR1 DFQATT, CDR2 SNEGSKA (reference sequence). The CDR3 DNA reads TGCAGTGCTAGTCGTACTTCCGAGTACTTC. It encodes CSASRTSEYF.

V is TRBV19 and J is TRBJ2-2; D not resolved. CDR1 and CDR2 from the germline V gene are LNHDA and SQIVND (reference sequence). The CDR3 consists of 15 residues. The V gene lost 6 bases and the J gene lost 0 bases, with 11 bases spanning the gap. The CDR3: CASSLYAANTGELFF. The CDR3 nucleotides read TGTGCCAGTAGCCTATATGCCGCGAACACCGGGGAGCTGTTTTTT.

The chain has TRBV7-2 and TRBJ2-5; 12 nucleotides match TRBD2. The J call is in doubt because the DNA end fits TRBJ2-7 better. Germline V gene sequence: CDR1 SGHTA, CDR2 FQGNSA. This CDR3 is 17 amino acids long. CDR3 region: CASSFRPLAGGPYEQYF. The CDR3, as DNA: TGTGCCAGCAGCTTTAGGCCCCTAGCGGGGGGGCCCTACGAGCAGTACTTC.

The rearrangement uses TRBV2 and TRBJ2-7; 8 bases align to TRBD1. There are 15 residues in the CDR3. Unmatched junction bases numbered 12, after V lost 6 bases and J lost 5 bases. Germline V gene data show CDR1 as SNHLY and CDR2 as FYNNEI. CDR3 protein: CASSPDRQGFNEQYF. The DNA of the CDR3 is TGTGCCAGCAGCCCAGATCGACAGGGGTTCAACGAGCAGTACTTC.

This chain connects TRBV19 to TRBJ1-2; 12 nucleotides agree with TRBD1. The germline gives CDR1 LNHDA, CDR2 SQIVND (reference sequence). V lost 8 bases and J lost 8; bases outside the gene matches: 12. CDR3 length: 15 residues. Written as DNA, the CDR3 is TGTGCCAGTCGAAGGGACAGGGGGCGACCGGGAGGCTACACCTTC. Protein: CASRRDRGRPGGYTF.

This sequence joins TRBV29-1 and TRBJ1-1; D ambiguous. This CDR3 contains 13 residues. Between the trimmed V and J ends, which lost 3 bases and 0 bases, there was a span of 8 bases. The germline gives CDR1 SQVTM, CDR2 ANQGSEA. The CDR3 DNA reads TGCAGCGTTGATCCGGCGGTGAACACTGAAGCTTTCTTT. Amino acids: CSVDPAVNTEAFF.

The chain is built from TRBV29-1 and TRBJ1-2; 11 bases are shared with TRBD1. V dropped 7 bases and J dropped 5; count of bases not matched to a gene: 9. The CDR3 consists of 14 residues. The germline gives CDR1 SQVTM, CDR2 ANQGSEA. The CDR3 sequence: CSAQDRGRTYGYTF. In DNA form, the CDR3 reads TGCAGCGCCCAGGACAGGGGGCGAACTTATGGCTACACCTTC.

There are a few counts of this clone. CDR3 sequence reads: CASSLGSRGLGYEQYF. The CDR3 DNA sequence: TGTGCCAGCAGCTTAGGGTCGAGGGGGCTAGGGTACGAGCAGTACTTC. The V and J genes are TRBV7-3 and TRBJ2-7; 7 nucleotides match TRBD1. CDR3 length equals 16 residues. Unmatched junction bases numbered 11, after V lost 2 bases and J lost 4 bases. Germline lookup yields CDR1 SGHTA and CDR2 FQGTGA.

The V and J genes are TRBV5-1 and TRBJ2-2; weak D call: TRBD2 (6 bases). The ends were cut back, 4 bases at V and 4 bases at J, with 17 bases in the middle. Germline CDR1 SGHRS, CDR2 YFSETQ. The CDR3 sequence is 16 residues long. The CDR3 nucleotides are TGCGCCAGCAGCCTGACGGGGGACGGGGCCACCGGGGAGCTGTTTTTT. It translates to CASSLTGDGATGELFF.

This chain connects TRBV7-9 to TRBJ2-3; D is unclear. Germline lookup yields CDR1 SEHNR and CDR2 FQNEAQ (reference sequence). CDR3 length: 13 amino acids. Trimming removed 0 bases from V and 3 bases from J, with 4 bases in between. CDR3 in DNA: TGTGCCAGCAGCTTAGCGCGGACAGATACGCAGTATTTT. This translates into CASSLARTDTQYF.

This clone was seen just once. V gene TRBV7-8 combines with J gene TRBJ2-7; D remains unclear. This CDR3 region has 14 residues. Trimming took off 5 bases at V and 0 bases at J, with 11 bases between the two ends. Germline V gene sequence: CDR1 SGHVS, CDR2 FQNEAQ. The chain's CDR3 is CASSAQTHSYEQYF. In DNA, the CDR3 is TGTGCCAGCAGCGCGCAGACACACTCCTACGAGCAGTACTTC.

The chain is built from TRBV6-1 and TRBJ1-2, with 7 bases identical to TRBD1. Germline V gives CDR1 MNHNS, CDR2 SASEGT. Trimming removed 4 bases from V and 10 bases from J; junction bases left unmatched: 9. The CDR3 totals 13 residues. CDR3 residues: CASSGSGGRDYTF. The CDR3 region has the DNA TGTGCCAGCAGTGGGTCAGGGGGACGGGACTACACCTTC.

This clone showed up just a few times. V usage is TRBV19 and J usage is TRBJ2-6, with TRBD1 matching 8 bases. This CDR3 spans 16 amino acids. Per germline, CDR1 LNHDA and CDR2 SQIVND (reference sequence). J gave up 1 base and V 6 bases, and 5 bases lay outside the gene matches. The CDR3 loop is CASRDRVFSGANVLTF. In nucleotides, the CDR3 is TGTGCCAGTAGGGACAGGGTTTTTTCTGGGGCCAACGTCCTGACTTTC.

This chain connects TRBV30 to TRBJ1-1, with 10 nucleotides matching TRBD1. In germline, CDR1 is GTSNPN, CDR2 SVGIG (reference sequence). The CDR3 loop spans 15 amino acids. The ends lost 2 bases at V and 1 base at J; junction bases unmatched: 4. The CDR3, as DNA: TGTGCCTGGAGTCCCTGGACAGGGGGGAACACTGAAGCTTTCTTT. This translates into CAWSPWTGGNTEAFF.